The 23 T cell receptor beta chains reported below all come from one sample, sequenced in a study of blood T cell repertoires in COVID-19. Produced via immunoSEQ multiplex PCR; TCRdb's table is partial and in-frame only. The table records about 480,000 clones, roughly 89% of them present only once. The specimen sequenced was peripheral blood. Receptors were obtained from a man younger than 30 with COVID-19, enrolled during active disease.

The rearrangement links TRBV29-1 to TRBJ2-2; tentatively, D is TRBD1 (6 bases). V shed 5 bases and J shed 5 bases, with 15 bases lying between them. This CDR3 comprises 14 residues. Germline CDR1 SQVTM, CDR2 ANQGSEA. Written as DNA, the CDR3 is TGCAGCGTTAGATCAGACAGGAGAACCGGGGAGCTGTTTTTT. Protein sequence: CSVRSDRRTGELFF.

The chain carries TRBV7-2 and TRBJ2-1; 8 positions agree with TRBD1. The CDR3 spans 15 residues. Unmatched junction bases numbered 7, after V lost 5 bases and J lost 4 bases. The germline gives CDR1 SGHTA, CDR2 FQGNSA. Here the CDR3 reads CASSPGQGGYNEQFF. CDR3 DNA: TGTGCCAGCAGCCCTGGACAGGGAGGATACAATGAGCAGTTCTTC.

CDR3 nucleotides: TGTGCCAGCAGCTTAGCCAGTCCAGATACGCAGTATTTT. Translated, it gives CASSLASPDTQYF. V and J are TRBV7-3 and TRBJ2-3; D ambiguous. V lost 2 bases and J 4 bases, leaving 7 bases between the germline ends. The CDR3 runs to 13 residues. Germline-derived CDR1 and CDR2 are SGHTA and FQGTGA.

The chain uses TRBV7-9 and TRBJ2-7, with 8 bases lining up with TRBD2. With 4 bases clipped from V and 4 bases from J, the junction kept 9 bases outside the gene matches. The CDR3 totals 15 residues. Germline V gene sequence: CDR1 SEHNR, CDR2 FQNEAQ (reference sequence). The CDR3 loop is CASSSPRTSRYEQYF. The CDR3 coding sequence is TGTGCCAGCAGCTCCCCCCGGACTAGCCGGTACGAGCAGTACTTC.

V is TRBV3-1 (or the pseudogene TRBV3-2) and J is TRBJ2-3; tentatively, D is TRBD2 (6 bases). CDR1 is LGHDT, CDR2 YNNKEL, per germline (reference sequence). The V end was cut by 4 bases, the J end by 1 base, with 15 bases between. The CDR3 is 16 residues long. The CDR3 DNA reads as TGTGCCAGCAGCCTAAGGGGTAGCGGAGGCACAGATACGCAGTATTTT. It specifies CASSLRGSGGTDTQYF.

The J gene is TRBJ1-2, the V gene TRBV18; D unclear. The CDR3 runs to 17 residues. Germline CDR1 reads KGHSH; CDR2 reads LQKENI. The ends were cut back, 3 bases at V and 0 bases at J, with 17 bases in the middle. CDR3 loop: CASSPDRGQLTNYGYTF. The CDR3 nucleotides read TGTGCCAGCTCACCGGACCGCGGGCAGTTAACTAACTATGGCTACACCTTC.

The rearrangement joins TRBV5-1 to TRBJ1-1, with D uncertain. The CDR3 contains 14 residues. The ends were cut back, 1 base at V and 11 bases at J, with 18 bases in the middle. Germline loops: CDR1 SGHRS, CDR2 YFSETQ. The CDR3 here is CASSLRAGEGGAFF. In nucleotides, the CDR3 is TGCGCCAGCAGCTTGCGAGCTGGGGAGGGCGGGGCTTTCTTT.

The chain combines TRBV7-9 with TRBJ2-1; D unclear. The germline V gene has CDR1 SEHNR and CDR2 FQNEAQ (reference sequence). The CDR3 totals 13 residues. The V and J ends lost 0 bases and 4 bases respectively, with 4 bases between them. In nucleotides, the CDR3 is TGTGCCAGCAGCTTAGCCAATTACAATGAGCAGTTCTTC. Translated: CASSLANYNEQFF.

The table lists this clone with a count of one. CDR3 in amino acids: CAIRGPETQYF. Written as DNA, the CDR3 is TGTGCCATCAGGGGGCCAGAGACCCAGTACTTC. The chain recombines TRBV5-4 with TRBJ2-5; TRBD1 aligns across 8 bases. V shed 9 bases, J shed 4 bases, and the junction held 2 bases outside the gene matches. Germline values: CDR1 SGHNT, CDR2 YYREEE (reference sequence). This CDR3 has 11 amino acids.

This chain uses TRBV18 with TRBJ1-5, with a tentative D call TRBD1 (6 bases). The CDR3 extends over 15 amino acids. V dropped 4 bases and J dropped 0 bases, with 10 bases sitting between them. Germline V gene data show CDR1 as KGHSH and CDR2 as LQKENI. This CDR3 reads CASSQDRHSNQPQHF. The CDR3 DNA reads TGTGCCAGCTCACAGGACAGACATAGCAATCAGCCCCAGCATTTT.

The chain couples TRBV15 to TRBJ1-4; 7 positions match TRBD1. V lost 5 bases to trimming and J lost 7 bases; unmatched junction nucleotides: 7. The CDR3 consists of 14 residues. Germline-derived CDR1 and CDR2 are LNHNV and YYDKDF (reference sequence). The CDR3 loop is CATSYEDRVEKLFF. The CDR3 nucleotides read TGTGCCACCAGCTATGAAGACAGGGTTGAAAAACTGTTTTTT.

The chain recombines TRBV30 with TRBJ1-6; 7 bases are a match to TRBD1. V dropped 1 base and J dropped 1; count of bases not matched to a gene: 4. The germline V gene has CDR1 GTSNPN and CDR2 SVGIG (reference sequence). This CDR3 is built from 16 residues. This chain's CDR3 is CAWSEDRVSYNSPLHF. Here the CDR3 DNA reads TGTGCCTGGAGTGAAGACAGGGTTTCCTATAATTCACCCCTCCACTTT.

The rearrangement links TRBV11-2 to TRBJ1-4; TRBD1 might be the D (6 bases). V was pared by 5 bases and J by 16 bases, with 17 bases between. The CDR3 loop spans 12 amino acids. The germline CDR1 and CDR2 sequences are SGHAT and FQNNGV. The CDR3 loop is CASSEQQGAAFF. CDR3 in DNA: TGTGCCAGCAGCGAGCAACAGGGAGCGGCGTTTTTT.

This chain joins TRBV4-1 and TRBJ2-5; 9 bases map to TRBD2. The trim removed 0 bases at V and 2 bases at J, leaving 7 bases unmatched. Germline CDR1 is MGHRA and CDR2 is YSYEKL. The CDR3 has 17 residues. CDR3 sequence reads: CASSQDGARGGQETQYF. CDR3 DNA sequence: TGCGCCAGCAGCCAAGATGGGGCGCGGGGGGGACAAGAGACCCAGTACTTC.

The chain links TRBV4-1 to TRBJ1-5, with D tentatively TRBD1 (5 bases). The CDR3 is 15 amino acids. Trimming took 0 bases from V and 4 from J, leaving 10 bases between them. Germline V CDR1 and CDR2: MGHRA, YSYEKL. CDR3 DNA: TGCGCCAGCAGCCAAGAAGGAGACAGAAATCAGCCCCAGCATTTT. This codes for CASSQEGDRNQPQHF.

This chain uses TRBV12-5 with TRBJ2-7; 8 nucleotides align to TRBD2. The CDR3 length is 16 residues. V lost 2 bases to trimming and J lost 4 bases; unmatched junction nucleotides: 10. Looked up from germline, CDR1 is LGHNT and CDR2 is FRNRAP. CDR3 sequence reads: CASGLTLTPGGYEQYF. The CDR3, as DNA: TGTGCTAGTGGTTTGACCTTGACACCGGGGGGGTACGAGCAGTACTTC. Filled out from reference TRBV12-5 and TRBJ2-7, the complete variable domain reads DARVTQTPRHKVTEMGQEVTMRCQPILGHNTVFWYRQTMMQGLELLAYFRNRAPLDDSGMPKDRFSAEMPDATLATLKIQPSEPRDSAVYFCASGLTLTPGGYEQYFGPGTRLTVT.

The rearrangement joins TRBV11-3 to TRBJ2-1, with TRBD2 matching over 9 bases. The CDR3 contains 15 residues. Germline CDR1 reads SGHNT; CDR2 reads YENEEA. The V and J ends lost 3 bases and 2 bases, in that order; junction bases with no gene match: 2. CDR3 nucleotide sequence: TGTGCCAGCAGCTTTAGCGGGGGACCCTACAATGAGCAGTTCTTC. Amino acid sequence: CASSFSGGPYNEQFF.

V and J are TRBV7-6 and TRBJ2-3; the D gene is possibly TRBD1 (5 bases). Germline-derived CDR1 and CDR2 are SGHVS and FNYEAQ. The V and J ends lost 0 bases and 2 bases respectively, with 9 bases between them. This CDR3 is 15 amino acids long. The CDR3 bases are TGTGCCAGCAGCTTAGCTGGACACATCACAGATACGCAGTATTTT. This codes for CASSLAGHITDTQYF.

As regards this clone: This specimen includes other DNA sequences encoding the same CDR3. The V gene is TRBV12-3 or TRBV12-4, the J gene TRBJ2-2; tentatively, D is TRBD2 (5 bases). The V end was cut by 6 bases, the J end by 6 bases, with 8 bases between. The CDR3 length is 12 residues. CDR3 in DNA: TGTGCCAGCAGGAGGGCCGCCGGGGAGCTGTTTTTT. Translation: CASRRAAGELFF.

In nucleotides, the CDR3 is TGTGCCAGCACCCTGGCGGGGGAGGTAGCCTATGGCTACACCTTC. It is translated as CASTLAGEVAYGYTF. This rearrangement joins TRBV6-5 to TRBJ1-2; D is perhaps TRBD1 (5 bases). The germline V and J ends were trimmed by 7 bases and 4 bases, with 19 bases remaining between them. Germline V gene sequence: CDR1 MNHEY, CDR2 SVGAGI. The CDR3 loop spans 15 amino acids.

This rearrangement joins TRBV3-1 (or the pseudogene TRBV3-2) to TRBJ2-3; D not certain. CDR3 length equals 13 residues. V was shortened by 8 bases and J by 1 base, with 10 bases between the two germline ends. Germline CDR1 and CDR2: LGHDT and YNNKEL (reference sequence). CDR3 bases: TGTGCCAGCGCAGATACCCGCACAGATACGCAGTATTTT. Amino acids: CASADTRTDTQYF.

The genes are TRBV5-6 and TRBJ2-7, with D maybe TRBD2 (5 bases). V lost 3 bases, J lost 3 bases, and 19 bases lay in between. Germline V gene lookup returns CDR1 SGHDT and CDR2 YYEEEE. The CDR3 spans 16 residues. This CDR3 reads CASSSPSSGSHYEQYF. DNA of the CDR3: TGTGCCAGCAGCTCACCCTCGTCGGGGAGCCACTACGAGCAGTACTTC.

The chain recombines TRBV5-4 with TRBJ1-1, with D possibly TRBD1 on 6 matching bases. V lost 0 bases and J lost 1, with 16 bases in between. The CDR3 has 17 amino acids. Germline CDR1 is SGHNT and CDR2 is YYREEE (reference sequence). The CDR3 reads CASSLGSRGARNTEAFF. The CDR3 DNA is TGTGCCAGCAGCTTGGGGTCTCGGGGGGCGCGGAACACTGAAGCTTTCTTT.